This TCR beta chain came from a study of Graves' ophthalmopathy and Graves' hyperthyroidism. Study as a whole: In this cohort's terms, stable hyperthyroidism meant no ophthalmopathy by 18 months of follow-up.

This CDR3 region has 19 residues. Looked up from germline, CDR1 is LNHDA and CDR2 is SQIVND (reference sequence). Trimming took off 2 bases at V and 3 bases at J, with 22 bases between the two ends. TCR beta CDR3 regions were amplified from RNA transcripts. After a first-round RT-PCR with HTBI primers, a second-round multiplex PCR was run. One entry per CDR3 protein, called by TCRdb with MiXCR from the multiplex PCR reads. This sample has approximately 1.2 million distinct CDR3 sequences; about 36% occur once, and the top ten carry over 8.5%. This clonotype was detected a few times. The antigen is unknown. The study, taken as a whole, reports: Most thyroid-expanded clonotypes exceeding 0.001 frequency were also found in blood.

This rearrangement joins TRBV19 to TRBJ2-2, with D perhaps TRBD2 (5 bases). Input material: peripheral blood or thyroid tissue (not recorded which). The clonotype was recovered from an adult man with Graves' hyperthyroidism. CDR3 nucleotides: TGTGCCAGTAGTATAAACCCCGTAAAGTGGGAGAGGGACACCGGGGAGCTGTTTTTT. The encoded protein is CASSINPVKWERDTGELFF.